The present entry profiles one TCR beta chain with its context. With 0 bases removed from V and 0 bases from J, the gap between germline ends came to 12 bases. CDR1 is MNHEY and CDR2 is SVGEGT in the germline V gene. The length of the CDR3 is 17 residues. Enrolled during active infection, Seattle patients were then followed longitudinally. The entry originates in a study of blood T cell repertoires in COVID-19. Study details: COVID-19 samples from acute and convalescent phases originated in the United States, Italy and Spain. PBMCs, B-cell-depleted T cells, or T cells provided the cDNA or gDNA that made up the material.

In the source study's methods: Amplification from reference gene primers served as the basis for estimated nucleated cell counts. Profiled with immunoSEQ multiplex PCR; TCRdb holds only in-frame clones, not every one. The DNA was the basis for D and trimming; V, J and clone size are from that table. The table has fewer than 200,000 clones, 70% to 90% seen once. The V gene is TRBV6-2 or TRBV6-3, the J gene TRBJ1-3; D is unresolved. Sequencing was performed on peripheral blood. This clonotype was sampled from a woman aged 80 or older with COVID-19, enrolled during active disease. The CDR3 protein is CASSYSTMGSSGNTIYF. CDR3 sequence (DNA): TGTGCCAGCAGTTACTCGACAATGGGCTCCTCTGGAAACACCATATATTTT.